This TCR beta chain emerged from a study of pediatric ulcerative colitis. Study-wide background: Disease was pancolitis in over five and left-sided in two, histology-confirmed. Notes on the study in general: No controls had the two rectal clonotypes shared by ulcerative colitis patients. Acute severe colitis showed lower rectal diversity from clonal expansions.

As regards this clone: The antigen is unknown.

Samples were sequenced at Survey level, maximum 500,000 reads. Assay used: immunoSEQ multiplex PCR; TCRdb lists only in-frame clones, some missing. In the table there are tens of thousands of clones, roughly 85% of which are singletons. The V end lost 1 base, the J end lost 4 bases, and 10 bases lay between the germline ends. Germline CDR1 is GTSNPN and CDR2 is SVGIG (reference sequence). The CDR3 has 13 amino acids. Sequencing input: blood. This TCR was recovered from a girl between 5 and 17 years old with moderate ulcerative colitis. The chain uses TRBV30 and TRBJ1-1; TRBD1 might be the D (5 bases). CDR3 protein: CAWSAGESTEAFF. DNA of the CDR3: TGTGCCTGGAGTGCGGGGGAGAGCACTGAAGCTTTCTTT.